The 14 T cell receptor beta chains reported below all come from one sample, sequenced in a study of blood T cell repertoires in COVID-19. Sequencing used immunoSEQ multiplex PCR; TCRdb keeps in-frame clones, though not all of them. The table lists tens of thousands of clones, about nine tenths of them singletons. What was sequenced was peripheral blood. The receptors were sampled from a man aged 40-49 years with COVID-19, enrolled during active disease.

The chain links TRBV19 to TRBJ1-5; TRBD1 aligns across 8 bases. The V gene's germline CDR1 is LNHDA and CDR2 SQIVND (reference sequence). This CDR3 is built from 14 residues. J lost 6 bases, V lost 6 bases, and 7 bases had no gene match. CDR3 in DNA: TGTGCCAGTAGCCAAGACAGGGGAAGTCAGCCCCAGCATTTT. Its translation: CASSQDRGSQPQHF. Looking up the rest from reference TRBV19 and TRBJ1-5 gives the full variable domain: DGGITQSPKYLFRKEGQNVTLSCEQNLNHDAMYWYRQDPGQGLRLIYYSQIVNDFQKGDIAEGYSVSREKKESFPLTVTSAQKNPTAFYLCASSQDRGSQPQHFGDGTRLSIL.

The chain links TRBV3-1 (or the pseudogene TRBV3-2) to TRBJ2-5, with TRBD1 matching 8 bases. This CDR3 region has 15 residues. V lost 4 bases and J lost 2; bases outside the gene matches: 6. The V gene's germline CDR1 is LGHDT and CDR2 YNNKEL (reference sequence). The CDR3 DNA reads as TGTGCCAGCAGCCGGTTCCACAGGGGGCAAGAGACCCAGTACTTC. Protein sequence: CASSRFHRGQETQYF.

The chain links TRBV2 to TRBJ2-7, with D possibly matching TRBD2 (5 bases). Trimming cost V 6 bases and J 4 bases, with 13 bases left between them. This CDR3 is built from 13 residues. In germline, CDR1 is SNHLY, CDR2 FYNNEI. The CDR3 nucleotides read TGTGCCAGCAGCCGAACGAGGGCTTACGAGCAGTACTTC. Protein product: CASSRTRAYEQYF.

The rearrangement joins TRBV3-1 (or the pseudogene TRBV3-2) to TRBJ1-1, with a possible D match to TRBD1 (6 bases). Trimming shortened V by 0 bases and J by 5 bases, and 10 bases separated the two germline ends. The germline V gene encodes CDR1 LGHDT and CDR2 YNNKEL (reference sequence). This CDR3 spans 14 amino acids. CDR3 in amino acids: CASSQDQGWTEAFF. CDR3 nucleotide sequence: TGTGCCAGCAGCCAAGACCAGGGGTGGACTGAAGCTTTCTTT.

The chain recombines TRBV27 with TRBJ2-2, with a possible D match to TRBD2 (5 bases). Looked up from germline, CDR1 is MNHEY and CDR2 is SMNVEV (reference sequence). The CDR3 has 16 amino acids. V was cut by 1 base and J by 2 bases, with 11 bases left in between. The DNA of the CDR3 is TGTGCCAGCAGTTTATATAGCGAAGTCAACACCGGGGAGCTGTTTTTT. It yields the protein CASSLYSEVNTGELFF.

This chain links TRBV20-1 with TRBJ2-3, with a possible D match to TRBD2 (6 bases). Trimming pared 5 bases from V and 5 bases from J, leaving 8 bases between. There are 11 residues in the CDR3. From germline, CDR1 is DFQATT and CDR2 SNEGSKA (reference sequence). The CDR3 nucleotides are TGCAGTGCTTTGGGGGGAGATACGCAGTATTTT. Protein sequence: CSALGGDTQYF.

The gene calls are TRBV2 and TRBJ2-7, with 7 bases matching TRBD2. This CDR3 is 14 amino acids long. Germline V CDR1 and CDR2: SNHLY, FYNNEI. The V gene end was trimmed by 3 bases and the J gene end by 2 bases; junction bases not matched to a gene: 4. CDR3 sequence: CASSESGGTYEQYF. As DNA, the CDR3 is TGTGCCAGCAGTGAGTCGGGGGGAACCTACGAGCAGTACTTC.

This clone was seen just once. This chain uses TRBV5-1 with TRBJ2-3; possibly TRBD2 for D (5 bases). The V end lost 2 bases, the J end lost 1 base, and 11 bases lay between the germline ends. CDR3 length equals 15 residues. CDR1 is SGHRS, CDR2 YFSETQ, per germline. Here the CDR3 reads CASSLTNGGTDTQYF. The CDR3 nucleotides are TGCGCCAGCAGCTTAACGAACGGGGGCACAGATACGCAGTATTTT.

The V gene is TRBV5-6, the J gene TRBJ1-1, with 11 bases fitting TRBD1. The trim removed 4 bases at V and 3 bases at J, leaving 11 bases unmatched. The CDR3 covers 17 residues. Per the germline V gene, CDR1 is SGHDT and CDR2 is YYEEEE. CDR3: CASSMGTGGRFYTEAFF. Here the CDR3 DNA reads TGTGCCAGCAGCATGGGGACAGGGGGTCGGTTTTACACTGAAGCTTTCTTT.

This chain links TRBV5-1 with TRBJ1-2; D remains ambiguous. The CDR3 is 13 amino acids. Trimming removed 4 bases at V and 2 bases at J, with 9 bases between. Germline CDR1 reads SGHRS; CDR2 reads YFSETQ. The CDR3 region is CASSLQANYGYTF. In nucleotides, the CDR3 is TGCGCCAGCAGCCTCCAAGCAAACTATGGCTACACCTTC. The variable domain in full, with the rest retrieved from reference TRBV5-1 and TRBJ1-2, is KAGVTQTPRYLIKTRGQQVTLSCSPISGHRSVSWYQQTPGQGLQFLFEYFSETQRNKGNFPGRFSGRQFSNSRSEMNVSTLELGDSALYLCASSLQANYGYTFGSGTRLTVV.

V usage is TRBV4-1 and J usage is TRBJ2-5; tentatively, D is TRBD1 (5 bases). Trimming took 0 bases from V and 5 from J, leaving 13 bases between them. CDR3 length equals 15 residues. Germline V gene data show CDR1 as MGHRA and CDR2 as YSYEKL. The CDR3 region has the DNA TGCGCCAGCAGCCAAGATGGGGCAGGGATGGAGACCCAGTACTTC. Amino acid sequence: CASSQDGAGMETQYF.

The V and J genes are TRBV28 and TRBJ2-1; D is possibly TRBD1 (5 bases). The germline V gene has CDR1 MDHEN and CDR2 SYDVKM. Trimming removed 6 bases at V and 2 bases at J, with 14 bases between. CDR3 length equals 15 residues. This CDR3 is CASSSDRVTYNEQFF. CDR3 in DNA: TGTGCCAGCAGCTCCGACAGAGTAACCTACAATGAGCAGTTCTTC.

The J gene is TRBJ2-7, the V gene TRBV3-1 (or the pseudogene TRBV3-2); D perhaps matches TRBD2 (5 bases). The CDR3 runs 15 residues. Per the germline V gene, CDR1 is LGHDT and CDR2 is YNNKEL (reference sequence). Between the trimmed V and J ends, which lost 0 bases and 10 bases, there was a span of 19 bases. The CDR3: CASSQDGLSGRGQYF. CDR3 nucleotide sequence: TGTGCCAGCAGCCAAGACGGGTTAAGTGGACGGGGACAGTACTTC.

CDR3 nucleotides: TGTGCCAGCAGCTTTTCTACGGGACAGGGGTTTCGGAACACTGAAGCTTTCTTT. It specifies CASSFSTGQGFRNTEAFF. V gene TRBV7-8 combines with J gene TRBJ1-1; 10 positions agree with TRBD1. The CDR3 runs 18 residues. The V gene's germline CDR1 is SGHVS and CDR2 FQNEAQ. With 3 bases clipped from V and 1 base from J, the junction kept 11 bases outside the gene matches.